This T cell receptor beta chain was recorded in a study of CD8+CD57+ T cells in acquired aplastic anemia. As for the study in general: CD4+ and CD8+ cells, once sorted, gave DNA averaging about 3.4 ug. General study findings and limits: Patients did not significantly differ from controls in CD8+ Simpson's diversity. A set of approximately 29 CD8+ CDR3 sequences was shared between patients and controls, and these sequences appeared highly expressed in patients.

Profiles of TCR beta VDJ and CDR3 were generated from a genomic DNA template. TCRdb reanalysed the reads using MiXCR and keeps one entry per CDR3 protein. The profile shows approximately 270,000 distinct CDR3 sequences, approximately 57% of them singletons. Germline V gives CDR1 SGHTA, CDR2 FQGTGA. V gave up 2 bases and J gave up 4 bases, with 14 bases separating them. This CDR3 region has 15 residues. As regards this clonotype: The target antigen is unknown.

This TCR came from a human donor with severe aplastic anemia or a healthy control (not recorded which). The sample was sorted CD4+, CD8+, or CD8+CD57+ T cells (not recorded which) from PBMCs. V gene TRBV7-3 combines with J gene TRBJ1-2; no definite D call. In DNA, the CDR3 is TGTGCCAGCAGCTTAGTGGCCGGGCTGAGCTATGGCTACACCTTC. It is translated as CASSLVAGLSYGYTF.